These 19 T cell receptor beta chains were all obtained from the same sample, sequenced in a study of blood T cell repertoires in COVID-19. This table comes from immunoSEQ multiplex PCR, and its TCRdb copy is limited to in-frame clones, with some not included. Of around 140,000 clones listed, approximately 80% were seen once; the top ten hold approximately 3.5%. The sequenced sample consisted of peripheral blood. The receptors come from a man aged 65-85 years who had recovered from COVID-19.

The chain joins TRBV10-3 to TRBJ1-1; no clear D. The germline gives CDR1 ENHRY, CDR2 SYGVKD. V was trimmed by 5 bases and J by 4 bases, leaving 11 bases between them. The CDR3 is 13 residues long. The CDR3 coding sequence is TGTGCCATCAGTAAACAGTTTCGCACTGAAGCTTTCTTT. It is translated as CAISKQFRTEAFF.

This rearrangement joins TRBV19 to TRBJ2-1; no firm D call. V was trimmed by 1 base and J by 4 bases, leaving 8 bases between them. Germline CDR1 and CDR2: LNHDA and SQIVND (reference sequence). The CDR3 runs 14 residues. The CDR3 DNA is TGTGCCAGTAGTATAGGTAAGAGTTACAATGAGCAGTTCTTC. Its protein is CASSIGKSYNEQFF.

This clone was seen just once. V and J are TRBV29-1 and TRBJ2-3; TRBD2 agrees at 8 bases. V shed 8 bases and J 8 bases; nucleotides not matched to a gene: 15. The CDR3 sequence is 14 residues long. Germline V gene lookup returns CDR1 SQVTM and CDR2 ANQGSEA. The CDR3 region has the DNA TGCAGCTCACTGGGATTAGCGGGAACAACTACGCAGTATTTT. Protein sequence: CSSLGLAGTTTQYF.

This clone was detected only a few times. V gene TRBV10-1 combines with J gene TRBJ2-2; D gene uncertain. CDR1 WNHNN and CDR2 SYGVQD come from the germline V gene (reference sequence). V lost 3 bases, J lost 6 bases, and 14 bases lay in between. This CDR3 comprises 15 residues. The CDR3 region has the DNA TGCGCCAGCAGTGAAGGAGACCTCCCCGCCGGGGAGCTGTTTTTT. The encoded protein is CASSEGDLPAGELFF.

The chain couples TRBV3-1 (or the pseudogene TRBV3-2) to TRBJ2-5, with 12 bases that match TRBD2. Germline lookup yields CDR1 LGHDT and CDR2 YNNKEL (reference sequence). V trimming: 2 bases; J trimming: 1 base; junction bases outside the gene matches: 5. CDR3 size: 17 residues. DNA of the CDR3: TGTGCCAGCAGCCAACCGACTAGCGGGAGATCCCAAGAGACCCAGTACTTC. Amino acid sequence: CASSQPTSGRSQETQYF.

The CDR3 sequence: CASSLGLAGVIDTQYF. CDR3 DNA: TGTGCCAGCAGCTTAGGACTAGCGGGAGTAATAGATACGCAGTATTTT. The rearrangement links TRBV7-9 to TRBJ2-3, with 12 nucleotides matching TRBD2. Germline V gene lookup returns CDR1 SEHNR and CDR2 FQNEAQ (reference sequence). The CDR3 covers 16 residues. The J segment lost 5 bases and the V segment lost 1 base, leaving 4 bases of the junction unmatched.

V gene TRBV6-2 or TRBV6-3 combines with J gene TRBJ2-2, with TRBD2 identical over 9 bases. The CDR3 consists of 17 residues. Per germline, CDR1 MNHEY and CDR2 SVGEGT. Unmatched junction bases numbered 7, after V lost 3 bases and J lost 2 bases. The CDR3 DNA reads TGTGCCAGCAGTTATGTGGCGGGAGGGACTAACACCGGGGAGCTGTTTTTT. It translates to CASSYVAGGTNTGELFF.

The V call is TRBV27, the J call TRBJ1-2; 7 bases are a match to TRBD1. The CDR3 extends over 12 amino acids. The germline V gene encodes CDR1 MNHEY and CDR2 SMNVEV (reference sequence). J gave up 7 bases and V 8 bases, and 7 bases lay outside the gene matches. The CDR3 here is CASSPDRSGYTF. In DNA, the CDR3 is TGTGCCAGCTCCCCGGACAGGAGTGGCTACACCTTC.

The chain combines TRBV30 with TRBJ2-7, with a tentative D call TRBD1 (6 bases). The CDR3 has 12 residues. CDR1 and CDR2 from the germline V gene are GTSNPN and SVGIG (reference sequence). V was shortened by 7 bases and J by 5 bases, with 15 bases between the two germline ends. The CDR3: CAYDRIGDEQYF. The CDR3 DNA reads as TGTGCCTATGACAGGATCGGCGACGAGCAGTACTTC. Filled out from reference TRBV30 and TRBJ2-7, the complete variable domain reads SQTIHQWPATLVQPVGSPLSLECTVEGTSNPNLYWYRQAAGRGLQLLFYSVGIGQISSEVPQNLSASRPQDRQFILSSKKLLLSDSGFYLCAYDRIGDEQYFGPGTRLTVT.

This sequence joins TRBV5-4 and TRBJ1-1; unclear D gene. V lost 5 bases and J lost 3, with 17 bases in between. The CDR3 loop spans 15 amino acids. The germline CDR1 and CDR2 sequences are SGHNT and YYREEE (reference sequence). CDR3: CASSRETTPDTEAFF. The CDR3 region has the DNA TGTGCCAGCAGTAGGGAGACTACCCCCGACACTGAAGCTTTCTTT.

V gene TRBV5-1 combines with J gene TRBJ2-3; no clear D. Per the germline V gene, CDR1 is SGHRS and CDR2 is YFSETQ. This CDR3 has 11 amino acids. V was pared by 7 bases and J by 1 base, with 4 bases between. The CDR3 sequence: CASRGTDTQYF. The CDR3 coding sequence is TGCGCCAGCCGGGGCACAGATACGCAGTATTTT.

The chain recombines TRBV5-1 with TRBJ2-7; 7 bases agree with TRBD1. V trimming: 3 bases; J trimming: 4 bases; junction bases outside the gene matches: 7. Germline V gene data show CDR1 as SGHRS and CDR2 as YFSETQ. There are 14 residues in the CDR3. CDR3 in DNA: TGCGCCAGCAGCTGGAGTGACAGGGCGTACGAGCAGTACTTC. This translates into CASSWSDRAYEQYF.

The CDR3 is CASSQDPGGTQYF. CDR3 nucleotides: TGTGCCAGCAGCCAAGACCCCGGGGGGACCCAGTACTTC. This rearrangement joins TRBV3-1 (or the pseudogene TRBV3-2) to TRBJ2-5; TRBD2 might be the D (6 bases). The germline gives CDR1 LGHDT, CDR2 YNNKEL (reference sequence). This CDR3 region has 13 residues. V was shortened by 0 bases and J by 7 bases, with 9 bases between the two germline ends.

J is TRBJ2-7 and V is TRBV6-1, with D possibly being TRBD2 (6 bases). The CDR3 is made up of 14 amino acids. CDR1 and CDR2 (germline): MNHNS, SASEGT. V lost 1 base to trimming and J lost 0 bases, with 7 bases between them. For the CDR3, the DNA is TGTGCCAGCAGTGAAGTGGGGGGCTCCTACGAGCAGTACTTC. Its translation: CASSEVGGSYEQYF.

This chain connects TRBV15 to TRBJ1-2; no clear D gene. The CDR3 runs 13 residues. CDR1 is LNHNV, CDR2 YYDKDF, per germline (reference sequence). V lost 3 bases to trimming and J lost 8 bases, with 13 bases between them. CDR3 nucleotides: TGTGCCACCAGCAGCGGAGGTCGGGTCGGCTACACCTTC. This encodes CATSSGGRVGYTF.

This chain joins TRBV5-3 and TRBJ2-7; 10 bases agree with TRBD2. TRBV5-3 is identified as an open reading frame with a role that is uncertain. CDR3 length: 18 amino acids. Trimming removed 4 bases from V and 3 bases from J; junction bases left unmatched: 16. CDR3 bases: TGTGCCAGAAGCCGCGGGACTAGCGTTAAGAAGGGGCACTACGAGCAGTACTTC. This translates into CARSRGTSVKKGHYEQYF.

J is TRBJ2-7 and V is TRBV5-4, with a weak D call TRBD2 (5 bases). CDR1 is SGHNT, CDR2 YYREEE, per germline (reference sequence). Trimming cost V 6 bases and J 0 bases, with 16 bases left between them. The CDR3 contains 15 residues. For the CDR3, the DNA is TGTGCCAGCAAGGTTGGGCGGGCATACTCCTACGAGCAGTACTTC. This translates into CASKVGRAYSYEQYF.

This clone was counted once. The rearrangement joins TRBV10-1 to TRBJ2-1; TRBD1 aligns across 7 bases. Germline loops: CDR1 WNHNN, CDR2 SYGVQD (reference sequence). The CDR3 consists of 13 residues. V gave up 5 bases and J gave up 12 bases; unmatched junction bases: 10. The chain's CDR3 is CASSLQTGAGQFF. The CDR3 DNA is TGCGCCAGCAGTCTACAAACAGGGGCCGGGCAGTTCTTC.

In this sample, this clone turned up many times. This sequence joins TRBV19 and TRBJ1-5; possibly TRBD1 for D (5 bases). The CDR3 sequence is 14 residues long. V lost 9 bases and J lost 6, with 18 bases in between. The germline gives CDR1 LNHDA, CDR2 SQIVND (reference sequence). The CDR3 region has the DNA TGTGCCAGCGGACACCAAGGGGCAGGTCAGCCCCAGCATTTT. The encoded protein is CASGHQGAGQPQHF.